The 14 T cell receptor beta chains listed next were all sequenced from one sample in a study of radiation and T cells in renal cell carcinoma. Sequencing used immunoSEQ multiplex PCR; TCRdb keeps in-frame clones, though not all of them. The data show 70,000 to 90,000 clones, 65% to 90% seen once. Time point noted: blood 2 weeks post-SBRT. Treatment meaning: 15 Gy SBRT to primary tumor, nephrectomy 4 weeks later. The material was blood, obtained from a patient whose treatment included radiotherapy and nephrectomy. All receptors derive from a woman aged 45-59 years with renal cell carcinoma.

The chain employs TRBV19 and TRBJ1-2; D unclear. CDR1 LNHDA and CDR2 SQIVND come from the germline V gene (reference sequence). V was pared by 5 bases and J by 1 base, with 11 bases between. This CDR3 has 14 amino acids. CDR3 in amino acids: CASSLDGINYGYTF. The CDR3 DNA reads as TGTGCCAGTAGTCTGGACGGGATTAACTATGGCTACACCTTC.

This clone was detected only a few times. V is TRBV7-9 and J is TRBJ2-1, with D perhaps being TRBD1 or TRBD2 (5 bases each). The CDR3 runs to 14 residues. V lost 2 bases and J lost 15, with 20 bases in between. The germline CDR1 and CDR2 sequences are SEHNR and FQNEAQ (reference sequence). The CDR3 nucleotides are TGTGCCAGCAGCTTATCAATCGGGGCTGGCCATGCGTTCTTC. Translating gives CASSLSIGAGHAFF.

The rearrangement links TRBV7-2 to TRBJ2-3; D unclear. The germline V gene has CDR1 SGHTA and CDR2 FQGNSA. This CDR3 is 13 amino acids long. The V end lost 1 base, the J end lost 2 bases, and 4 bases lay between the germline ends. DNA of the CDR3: TGTGCCAGCAGCTTAGGGGCCACAGATACGCAGTATTTT. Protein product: CASSLGATDTQYF. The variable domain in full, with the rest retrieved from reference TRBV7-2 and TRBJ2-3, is GAGVSQSPSNKVTEKGKDVELRCDPISGHTALYWYRQSLGQGLEFLIYFQGNSAPDKSGLPSDRFSAERTGGSVSTLTIQRTQQEDSAVYLCASSLGATDTQYFGPGTRLTVL.

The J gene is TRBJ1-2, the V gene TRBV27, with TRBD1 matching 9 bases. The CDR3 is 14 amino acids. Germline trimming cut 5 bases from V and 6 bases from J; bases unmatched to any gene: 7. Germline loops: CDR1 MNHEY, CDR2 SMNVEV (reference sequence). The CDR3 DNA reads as TGTGCCAGCAGTCCTTGGACAGGGGTAGATGGCTACACCTTC. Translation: CASSPWTGVDGYTF.

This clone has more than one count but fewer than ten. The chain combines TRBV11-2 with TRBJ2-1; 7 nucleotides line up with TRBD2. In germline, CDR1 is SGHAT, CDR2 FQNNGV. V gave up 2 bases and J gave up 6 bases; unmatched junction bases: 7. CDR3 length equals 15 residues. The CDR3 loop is CASSLNAGEGNEQFF. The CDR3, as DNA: TGTGCCAGCAGCTTAAATGCGGGAGAAGGCAATGAGCAGTTCTTC.

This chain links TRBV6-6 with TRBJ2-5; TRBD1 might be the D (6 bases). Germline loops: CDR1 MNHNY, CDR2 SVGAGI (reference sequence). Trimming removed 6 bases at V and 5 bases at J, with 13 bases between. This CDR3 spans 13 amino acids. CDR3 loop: CASSPQGWETQYF. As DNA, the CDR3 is TGTGCCAGCAGCCCACAGGGTTGGGAGACCCAGTACTTC.

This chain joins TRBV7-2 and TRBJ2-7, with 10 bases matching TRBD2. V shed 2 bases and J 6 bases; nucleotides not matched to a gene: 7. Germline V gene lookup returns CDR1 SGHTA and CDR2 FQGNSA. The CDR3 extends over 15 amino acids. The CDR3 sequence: CASSLNLAGEGEQYF. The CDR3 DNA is TGTGCCAGCAGCTTAAACCTAGCGGGAGAGGGCGAGCAGTACTTC.

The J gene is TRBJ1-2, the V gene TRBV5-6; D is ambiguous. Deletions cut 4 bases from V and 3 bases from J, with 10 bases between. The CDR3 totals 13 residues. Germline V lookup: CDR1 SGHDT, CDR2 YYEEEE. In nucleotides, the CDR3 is TGTGCCAGCAGCAAACAAGACGACTATGGCTACACCTTC. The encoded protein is CASSKQDDYGYTF.

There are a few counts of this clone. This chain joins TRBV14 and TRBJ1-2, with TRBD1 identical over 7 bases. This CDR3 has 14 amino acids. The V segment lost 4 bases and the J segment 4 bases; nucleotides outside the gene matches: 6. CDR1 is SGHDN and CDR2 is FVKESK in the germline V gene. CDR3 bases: TGTGCCAGCAGCCGGAACAACAGGGGCTATGGCTACACCTTC. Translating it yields CASSRNNRGYGYTF.

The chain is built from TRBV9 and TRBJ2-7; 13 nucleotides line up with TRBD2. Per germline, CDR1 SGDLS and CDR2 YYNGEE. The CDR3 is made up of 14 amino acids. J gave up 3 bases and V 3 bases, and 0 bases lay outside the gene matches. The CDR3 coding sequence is TGTGCCAGCAGCGGGACTAGCGGGAGCTACGAGCAGTACTTC. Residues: CASSGTSGSYEQYF.

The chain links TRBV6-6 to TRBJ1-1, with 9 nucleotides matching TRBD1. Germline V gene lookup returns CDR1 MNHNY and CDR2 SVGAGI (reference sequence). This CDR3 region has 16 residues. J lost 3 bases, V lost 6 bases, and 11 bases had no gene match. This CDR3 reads CASSVPGQGSYTEAFF. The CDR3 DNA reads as TGTGCCAGCAGCGTCCCGGGACAGGGTTCGTACACTGAAGCTTTCTTT.

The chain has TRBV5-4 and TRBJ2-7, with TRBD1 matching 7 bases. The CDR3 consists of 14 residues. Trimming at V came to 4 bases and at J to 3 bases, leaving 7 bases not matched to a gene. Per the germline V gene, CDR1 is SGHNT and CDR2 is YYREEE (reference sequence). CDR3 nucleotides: TGTGCCAGCAGCAGGGGGACAGATGTCTACGAGCAGTACTTC. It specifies CASSRGTDVYEQYF. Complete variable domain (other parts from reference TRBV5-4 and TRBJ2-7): ETGVTQSPTHLIKTRGQQVTLRCSSQSGHNTVSWYQQALGQGPQFIFQYYREEENGRGNFPPRFSGLQFPNYSSELNVNALELDDSALYLCASSRGTDVYEQYFGPGTRLTVT.

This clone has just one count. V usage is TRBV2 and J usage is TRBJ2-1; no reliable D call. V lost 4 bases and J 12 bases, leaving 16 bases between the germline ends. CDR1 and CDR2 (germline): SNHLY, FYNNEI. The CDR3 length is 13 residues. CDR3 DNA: TGTGCCAGCAGTGCGGGCTCTTTTAGACGGCAGTTCTTC. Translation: CASSAGSFRRQFF.

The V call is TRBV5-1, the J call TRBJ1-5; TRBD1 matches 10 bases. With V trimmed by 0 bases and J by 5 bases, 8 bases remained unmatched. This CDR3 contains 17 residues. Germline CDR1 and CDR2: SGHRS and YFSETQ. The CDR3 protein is CASSLGPTGGIDQPQHF. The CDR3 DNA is TGCGCCAGCAGCTTGGGACCGACAGGGGGCATCGATCAGCCCCAGCATTTT. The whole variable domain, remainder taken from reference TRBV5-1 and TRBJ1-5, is KAGVTQTPRYLIKTRGQQVTLSCSPISGHRSVSWYQQTPGQGLQFLFEYFSETQRNKGNFPGRFSGRQFSNSRSEMNVSTLELGDSALYLCASSLGPTGGIDQPQHFGDGTRLSIL.